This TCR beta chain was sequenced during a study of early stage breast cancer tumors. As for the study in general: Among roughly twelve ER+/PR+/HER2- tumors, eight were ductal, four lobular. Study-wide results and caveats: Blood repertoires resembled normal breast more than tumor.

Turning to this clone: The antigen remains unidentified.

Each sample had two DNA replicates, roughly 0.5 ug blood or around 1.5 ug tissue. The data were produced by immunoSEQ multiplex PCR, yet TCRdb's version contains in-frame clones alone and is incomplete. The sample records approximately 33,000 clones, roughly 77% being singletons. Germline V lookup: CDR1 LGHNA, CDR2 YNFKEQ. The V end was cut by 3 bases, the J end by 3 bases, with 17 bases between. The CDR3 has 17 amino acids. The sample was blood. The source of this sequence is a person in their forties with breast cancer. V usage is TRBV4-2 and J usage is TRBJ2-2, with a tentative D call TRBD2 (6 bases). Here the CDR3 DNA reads TGTGCCAGCAGCCATCCTACTATCGGGGGACACACCGGGGAGCTGTTTTTT. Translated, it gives CASSHPTIGGHTGELFF.